This T cell receptor (beta chain) emerged from a study of cytomegalovirus exposure and HLA in healthy donors (dated by TCRdb to between 2016 and 2019). For the wider study: According to a later analysis, one platform produced both the roughly 120 validation repertoires and the 720 or so repertoires of the first cohort. The aim of the study was to test whether cataloging public T cell receptors could identify signatures of past pathogen exposure. Besides the first cohort of around 700 subjects, a separate validation cohort made up of 120 different subjects was used. To predict cytomegalovirus infection status, the study combined high-throughput TCR immunosequencing, statistical association of individual TCRs with disease status, and machine learning.

The cysteine opens and the phenylalanine closes a CDR3 of 13 amino acids. The DNA shown is the 39-base CDR3, in frame from base 1. Via the germline V gene (reference sequence), CDR1 is SGHKS and CDR2 YYEKEE. V drops 7 bases and J drops 4 bases, leaving 12 bases in between. The donors belonged to the validation cohort of over a hundred subjects, which was separate from the roughly 700-subject first cohort. Libraries were prepared through the immunoSEQ multiplex PCR assay. Per the original workflow: To diagnose cytomegalovirus status from the catalog of TCR beta chain sequences, a statistical classification framework was built. TCRdb's version of the immuneACCESS table is confined to in-frame rearrangements and falls short of the full clone set. An unresolved V gene accounts for under half of the shortfall where checked; the remainder is of unknown origin. V and J calls and clone size are copied from that table; D and trimming were computed from the DNA. The sample includes about 110,000 clones, with under 85% observed a single time. Jointly, the top ten make up about 3% of the sample.

About this clone itself: Its recognized antigen is unknown. No much larger clonotype is one base removed from it; base qualities were not supplied.

What the research found in general, with its limitations: In the study, roughly 160 TCR beta chains were listed as associated with cytomegalovirus. The authors suggested that the approach could potentially be generalized to other disease states and immunological phenotypes. A later analysis had no HLA typing for the validation cohort, so co-occurrence there was scored across all 110 or so repertoires. Of the cluster scores, approximately 94% were above 0 in a later analysis, which found that TCRs clustered in the first cohort also tended to co-occur in the approximately 120 validation repertoires. Most TCR sequences were observed very rarely across donors, whereas some public TCRs were present in many individuals. Cytomegalovirus status was reported to be diagnosed by the classifier with high specificity and sensitivity in both the original and validation cohorts. In vitro tests confirmed that a few of the cytomegalovirus-associated TCR beta chains recognize cytomegalovirus antigens.

This receptor was taken from a woman aged 18-29 years in good health and CMV-seronegative. In this chain, TRBV5-5 is recombined with TRBJ1-5; tentative D gene TRBD1, with 6 bases matching. Material: PBMCs. The base sequence is TGTGCCAGCCATAAAGGGGGAAATCAGCCCCAGCATTTT. This is translated as CASHKGGNQPQHF. With the rest looked up from the reference TRBV5-5 and TRBJ1-5 genes rather than sequenced, the full variable domain is DAGVTQSPTHLIKTRGQQVTLRCSPISGHKSVSWYQQVLGQGPQFIFQYYEKEERGRGNFPDRFSARQFPNYSSELNVNALLLGDSALYLCASHKGGNQPQHFGDGTRLSIL.